This T cell receptor (beta chain) was captured by sequencing in a study of blood T cell repertoires in COVID-19. Study summary: Nucleic acid was either cDNA or gDNA, and it came from T cells, B-cell-depleted T cells, or PBMCs.

Assay: immunoSEQ multiplex PCR; the TCRdb copy retains only in-frame clones and omits some. The sample yields 130,000 to 150,000 clones, about 87% seen once. Looked up from germline, CDR1 is SEHNR and CDR2 is FQNEAQ (reference sequence). The J segment lost 1 base and the V segment lost 4 bases, leaving 4 bases of the junction unmatched. The CDR3 runs 15 residues. This receptor was identified in a woman in her 40s with acute or convalescent COVID-19. V gene TRBV7-9 combines with J gene TRBJ2-7, with TRBD1 identical over 10 bases. Sequenced input: peripheral blood. CDR3 sequence reads: CASSSKDRGSYEQYF. The CDR3 DNA reads as TGTGCCAGCAGCTCGAAGGACAGGGGGTCCTACGAGCAGTACTTC.